What follows are 29 T cell receptor beta chains derived from one specimen sequenced in a study of Tregs in tolerant kidney transplant recipients. The table came from immunoSEQ multiplex PCR; TCRdb's copy has only in-frame clones and leaves some out. The sample comprises 200,000 to 300,000 clones, 65% to 85% of which are singletons, and around 0.6% rests with the top ten. The sample taken for sequencing was CD4+ T cells from blood. These receptors originate from a human donor in good health.

This chain joins TRBV2 and TRBJ1-1; D is possibly TRBD1 (6 bases). This CDR3 region has 15 residues. Germline V gene lookup returns CDR1 SNHLY and CDR2 FYNNEI. Trimming removed 2 bases from V and 7 bases from J, with 17 bases in between. Written as DNA, the CDR3 is TGTGCCAGCAGTGAAATGATGGGCGGAGGGGGTGAAGCTTTCTTT. The encoded protein is CASSEMMGGGGEAFF. Filled out from reference TRBV2 and TRBJ1-1, the complete variable domain reads EPEVTQTPSHQVTQMGQEVILRCVPISNHLYFYWYRQILGQKVEFLVSFYNNEISEKSEIFDDQFSVERPDGSNFTLKIRSTKLEDSAMYFCASSEMMGGGGEAFFGQGTRLTVV.

The chain combines TRBV9 with TRBJ2-7, with D possibly being TRBD1 (5 bases). V was shortened by 9 bases and J by 2 bases, with 21 bases between the two germline ends. The germline V gene encodes CDR1 SGDLS and CDR2 YYNGEE. This CDR3 contains 15 residues. CDR3 residues: CANPRRLGATYEQYF. CDR3 nucleotides: TGTGCCAACCCCCGTCGGTTAGGGGCCACCTACGAGCAGTACTTC.

V usage is TRBV9 and J usage is TRBJ2-5; 15 bases align to TRBD2. After removal of 8 bases from V and 0 bases from J, the junction contained 8 bases not matched to a gene. This CDR3 spans 17 amino acids. Germline V lookup: CDR1 SGDLS, CDR2 YYNGEE. As DNA, the CDR3 is TGTGCCAGTGGGACTAGCGGGGGGCCTTCCCACCAAGAGACCCAGTACTTC. Protein sequence: CASGTSGGPSHQETQYF.

The V gene is TRBV2, the J gene TRBJ1-5; D gene ambiguous. This CDR3 contains 14 residues. Germline-derived CDR1 and CDR2 are SNHLY and FYNNEI. Trimming left V 3 bases short and J 6 bases short, with 12 bases between. The CDR3 is CASSEGGSGQPQHF. In DNA form, the CDR3 reads TGTGCCAGCAGTGAGGGAGGTAGCGGTCAGCCCCAGCATTTT.

V and J are TRBV5-1 and TRBJ2-3, with TRBD2 matching 8 bases. This CDR3 spans 16 amino acids. The J segment lost 0 bases and the V segment lost 10 bases, leaving 13 bases of the junction unmatched. Germline assignment: CDR1 SGHRS and CDR2 YFSETQ. In DNA, the CDR3 is TGCGCCGGAGCTGCAGGGACTAGTGCTAGCACAGATACGCAGTATTTT. Translating it yields CAGAAGTSASTDTQYF.

The chain is built from TRBV6-6 and TRBJ2-3; TRBD2 matches 12 bases. Looked up from germline, CDR1 is MNHNY and CDR2 is SVGAGI (reference sequence). The CDR3 extends over 14 amino acids. J gave up 3 bases and V 8 bases, and 3 bases lay outside the gene matches. Here the CDR3 reads CASQTSGGTDTQYF. In nucleotides, the CDR3 is TGTGCCAGCCAGACTAGCGGGGGAACAGATACGCAGTATTTT.

The V gene is TRBV5-6, the J gene TRBJ2-5; the D call may be TRBD1 or TRBD2 (5 bases each). Trimming pared 4 bases from V and 3 bases from J, leaving 16 bases between. The CDR3 spans 15 residues. Germline CDR1 and CDR2: SGHDT and YYEEEE. The chain's CDR3 is CASSLTGAPEETQYF. The DNA for the CDR3 is TGTGCCAGCAGCCTAACCGGGGCGCCGGAAGAGACCCAGTACTTC. Full variable domain (remainder filled in from reference TRBV5-6 and TRBJ2-5): DAGVTQSPTHLIKTRGQQVTLRCSPKSGHDTVSWYQQALGQGPQFIFQYYEEEERQRGNFPDRFSGHQFPNYSSELNVNALLLGDSALYLCASSLTGAPEETQYFGPGTRLLVL.

The J gene is TRBJ2-7, the V gene TRBV5-1; the D is unclear. Germline-derived CDR1 and CDR2 are SGHRS and YFSETQ. There are 12 residues in the CDR3. V was cut by 3 bases and J by 5 bases, with 9 bases left in between. CDR3 loop: CASSSTFHEQYF. The CDR3 bases are TGCGCCAGCAGCTCGACCTTCCACGAGCAGTACTTC.

The chain recombines TRBV6-1 with TRBJ2-3, with 8 bases that match TRBD2. The CDR3 spans 13 residues. Germline V CDR1 and CDR2: MNHNS, SASEGT. V lost 8 bases to trimming and J lost 5 bases; unmatched junction nucleotides: 6. CDR3 amino acids: CASHRGGRDTQYF. The CDR3 DNA follows: TGTGCCAGCCACCGGGGGGGCAGAGATACGCAGTATTTT.

This clone came up once. The V call is TRBV19, the J call TRBJ1-2; D remains unclear. V shed 3 bases and J shed 2 bases, with 7 bases lying between them. CDR1 is LNHDA, CDR2 SQIVND, per germline (reference sequence). This CDR3 comprises 13 residues. This chain's CDR3 is CASSMIGNYGYTF. CDR3 nucleotide sequence: TGTGCCAGTAGTATGATAGGGAACTATGGCTACACCTTC.

This clone was detected once. The genes are TRBV2 and TRBJ2-5, with 14 positions matching TRBD2. With V trimmed by 7 bases and J by 11 bases, 9 bases remained unmatched. Germline values: CDR1 SNHLY, CDR2 FYNNEI. This CDR3 comprises 14 residues. CDR3 sequence: CASILGLAGEEQYF. The CDR3, as DNA: TGTGCCAGCATCCTGGGACTAGCGGGAGAAGAGCAGTACTTC.

The chain has TRBV6-1 and TRBJ1-4; D unclear. The CDR3 sequence is 15 residues long. V lost 5 bases and J lost 6, with 16 bases in between. Per germline, CDR1 MNHNS and CDR2 SASEGT. The CDR3 DNA reads TGTGCCAGCAGTCTAGGTCGGGGTCTGGATGAAAAACTGTTTTTT. As protein: CASSLGRGLDEKLFF.

This clone was observed a few times. This chain uses TRBV19 with TRBJ1-2, with 9 bases aligning to TRBD1. V gave up 7 bases and J gave up 4 bases; unmatched junction bases: 10. The germline V gene has CDR1 LNHDA and CDR2 SQIVND (reference sequence). The CDR3 spans 15 residues. The CDR3 sequence: CASNPATGGGYGYTF. The DNA for the CDR3 is TGTGCCAGTAACCCCGCGACAGGGGGAGGCTATGGCTACACCTTC.

This rearrangement joins TRBV18 to TRBJ1-6; the match to TRBD1 covers 10 bases. The V and J ends lost 3 bases and 7 bases, in that order; junction bases with no gene match: 6. The CDR3 length is 16 residues. Germline V gene lookup returns CDR1 KGHSH and CDR2 LQKENI. Here the CDR3 reads CASSPLPGQGNSPLHF. For the CDR3, the DNA is TGTGCCAGCTCACCCTTACCGGGACAGGGGAATTCACCCCTCCACTTT.

The chain has TRBV11-2 and TRBJ1-2; a weak D match, TRBD1 (5 bases). The CDR3 covers 14 residues. Trimming left V 5 bases short and J 5 bases short, with 15 bases between. CDR1 and CDR2 from the germline V gene are SGHAT and FQNNGV. The CDR3 is CASSGAGSGYGYTF. The CDR3 nucleotides read TGTGCCAGCAGCGGGGCGGGGTCAGGGTATGGCTACACCTTC.

On this clone: The junction departs from germline at one end; a sequencing error may be responsible. V usage is TRBV7-7 and J usage is TRBJ2-6, with D possibly matching TRBD1 (6 bases). The germline gives CDR1 SSHAT, CDR2 FNYEAQ (reference sequence). The CDR3 runs 16 residues. The CDR3 nucleotides are TGTGCTAGCAGCCCCAAAGGGGGCTCTGGGGCCAACGTCCTGACTTTC. Translation gives CASSPKGGSGANVLTF.

A word on this clone: Other DNA variants within this sample encode the same CDR3. The gene calls are TRBV18 and TRBJ2-6; D unresolved. CDR3 length: 14 residues. Trimming took off 4 bases at V and 0 bases at J, with 4 bases between the two ends. In germline, CDR1 is KGHSH, CDR2 LQKENI. CDR3 nucleotide sequence: TGTGCCAGCTCACTTAGCTCTGGGGCCAACGTCCTGACTTTC. Its translation is CASSLSSGANVLTF.

The CDR3 here is CASSGTNHYSYEQYF. The CDR3 bases are TGTGCCAGCAGTGGGACTAACCACTACTCCTACGAGCAGTACTTC. This chain uses TRBV6-5 with TRBJ2-5, with 7 nucleotides matching TRBD2. The J call may be incorrect, as the DNA end agrees better with TRBJ2-7. Germline V gene data show CDR1 as MNHEY and CDR2 as SVGAGI. This CDR3 is 15 amino acids long.

This chain joins TRBV2 and TRBJ2-7; TRBD1 agrees at 8 bases. Trimming removed 8 bases from V and 2 bases from J; junction bases left unmatched: 5. Germline CDR1 reads SNHLY; CDR2 reads FYNNEI. The CDR3 extends over 13 amino acids. CDR3 sequence: CASGGQVAYEQYF. As DNA, the CDR3 is TGTGCCAGCGGGGGACAGGTTGCCTACGAGCAGTACTTC.

This chain connects TRBV28 to TRBJ1-3, with D perhaps matching TRBD1 (6 bases). With 2 bases removed from V and 2 bases from J, the gap between germline ends came to 10 bases. Per the germline V gene, CDR1 is MDHEN and CDR2 is SYDVKM. The CDR3 spans 15 residues. The CDR3 nucleotides are TGTGCCAGCAGTTTACCAGGGGAGGCTGGAAACACCATATATTTT. Translated: CASSLPGEAGNTIYF.

This chain joins TRBV21-1 and TRBJ1-3. TRBV21-1 is labeled a pseudogene. CDR3 size: 17 residues. In DNA form, the CDR3 reads TGTGCCAGCAGCAACCTAGTGCTACAACACGCACGAAACACCATATATTTT. Protein: CASSNLVLQHARNTIYF.

This chain connects TRBV5-1 to TRBJ1-2; 9 bases fit TRBD1. This CDR3 is built from 14 residues. Trimming removed 4 bases from V and 6 bases from J; junction bases left unmatched: 7. Germline-derived CDR1 and CDR2 are SGHRS and YFSETQ. For the CDR3, the DNA is TGCGCCAGCAGCCCGGACAGGGGCGTTAATGGCTACACCTTC. It encodes CASSPDRGVNGYTF.

The V and J genes are TRBV10-1 and TRBJ1-1, with D unclear. V lost 0 bases, J lost 1 base, and 6 bases lay in between. CDR1 is WNHNN, CDR2 SYGVQD, per germline (reference sequence). The CDR3 is made up of 14 amino acids. The CDR3: CASSESPGNTEAFF. The CDR3 nucleotides are TGCGCCAGCAGTGAGTCCCCCGGGAACACTGAAGCTTTCTTT.

The rearrangement joins TRBV9 to TRBJ1-4; 10 bases agree with TRBD1. Germline V gene lookup returns CDR1 SGDLS and CDR2 YYNGEE. Trimming at V came to 4 bases and at J to 10 bases, leaving 7 bases not matched to a gene. This CDR3 is 14 amino acids long. The DNA for the CDR3 is TGTGCCAGCAGCCCCCGACAGGGGGCAGGAAAACTGTTTTTT. This encodes CASSPRQGAGKLFF.

The chain has TRBV19 and TRBJ1-5; D is perhaps TRBD1 (5 bases). The germline gives CDR1 LNHDA, CDR2 SQIVND (reference sequence). Between the trimmed V and J ends, which lost 5 bases and 4 bases, there was a span of 15 bases. The CDR3 is 15 residues long. The CDR3 region is CASSSPGRGNQPQHF. DNA of the CDR3: TGTGCCAGTAGTTCTCCCGGTAGGGGAAATCAGCCCCAGCATTTT.

The chain links TRBV4-1 to TRBJ1-5; the match to TRBD1 covers 8 bases. The CDR3 runs to 17 residues. The V gene's germline CDR1 is MGHRA and CDR2 YSYEKL. Trimming at V came to 1 base and at J to 4 bases, leaving 9 bases not matched to a gene. The CDR3 region is CASSQAAGGTGNQPQHF. CDR3 DNA sequence: TGCGCCAGCAGCCAAGCGGCAGGAGGGACAGGTAATCAGCCCCAGCATTTT.

In nucleotides, the CDR3 is TGTGCCAGCAGCTTAGGGTCGCCGATCCCCCGAGAGACCCAGTACTTC. This encodes CASSLGSPIPRETQYF. V is TRBV11-2 and J is TRBJ2-5; unclear D gene. The ends were cut back, 1 base at V and 4 bases at J, with 16 bases in the middle. This CDR3 has 16 residues. CDR1 SGHAT and CDR2 FQNNGV come from the germline V gene.

This clone was observed a few times. The chain carries TRBV6-1 and TRBJ2-7; 9 bases agree with TRBD1. Trimming took 7 bases from V and 4 from J; bases not matched to a gene: 5. The V gene's germline CDR1 is MNHNS and CDR2 SASEGT. The CDR3 runs 13 residues. CDR3 sequence: CASKGQGTYEQYF. In nucleotides, the CDR3 is TGTGCCAGCAAGGGACAGGGTACGTACGAGCAGTACTTC.

With respect to this clone: This sample includes further DNA sequences coding for the same CDR3. V gene TRBV7-3 combines with J gene TRBJ1-1; 7 nucleotides align to TRBD1. Germline V gives CDR1 SGHTA, CDR2 FQGTGA. The CDR3 spans 13 residues. The junction had 2 bases not matched to a gene; V was cut back by 2 bases and J by 5 bases. The CDR3 is CASSLQGDTEAFF. In nucleotides, the CDR3 is TGTGCCAGCAGCTTACAGGGGGATACTGAAGCTTTCTTT.